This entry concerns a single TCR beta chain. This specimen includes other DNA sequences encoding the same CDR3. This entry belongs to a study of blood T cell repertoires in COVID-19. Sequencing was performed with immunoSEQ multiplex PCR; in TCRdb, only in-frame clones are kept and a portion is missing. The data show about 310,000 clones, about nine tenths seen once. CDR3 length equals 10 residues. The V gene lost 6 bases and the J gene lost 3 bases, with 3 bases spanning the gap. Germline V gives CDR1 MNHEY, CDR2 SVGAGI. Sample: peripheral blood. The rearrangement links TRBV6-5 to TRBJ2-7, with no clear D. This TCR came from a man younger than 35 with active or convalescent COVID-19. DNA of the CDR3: TGTGCCAGCAGCCTCTACGAGCAGTACTTC. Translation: CASSLYEQYF.